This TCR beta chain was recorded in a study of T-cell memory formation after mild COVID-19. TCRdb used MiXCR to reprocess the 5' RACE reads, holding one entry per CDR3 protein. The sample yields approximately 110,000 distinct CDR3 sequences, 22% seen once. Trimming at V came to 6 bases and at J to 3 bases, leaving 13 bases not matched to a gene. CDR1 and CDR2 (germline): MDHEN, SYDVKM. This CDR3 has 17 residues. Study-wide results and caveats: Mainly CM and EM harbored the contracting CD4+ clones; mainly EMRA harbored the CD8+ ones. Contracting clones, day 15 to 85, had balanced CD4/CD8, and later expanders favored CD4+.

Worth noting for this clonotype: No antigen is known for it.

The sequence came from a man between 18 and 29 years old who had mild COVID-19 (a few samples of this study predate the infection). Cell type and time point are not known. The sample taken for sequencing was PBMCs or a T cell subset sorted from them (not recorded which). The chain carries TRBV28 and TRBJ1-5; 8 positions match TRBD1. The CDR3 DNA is TGTGCCAGCAGCCTCGATTCGAGGACAGGGCACAATCAGCCCCAGCATTTT. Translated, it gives CASSLDSRTGHNQPQHF.